One sample yielded the 20 T cell receptor beta chains listed below, sequenced in a study of cytomegalovirus exposure and HLA in healthy donors. 60 Vbeta and 13 Jbeta primers were used in PCR. Here immunoSEQ multiplex PCR was the method, and the copy in TCRdb shows in-frame clones only, minus some. Of around 140,000 clones listed, about 71% are singletons. Sequencing was performed on PBMCs. These receptors all stem from a woman aged 60 to 75 in good health and CMV-seropositive.

A single count supports this clone. The V call is TRBV28, the J call TRBJ1-5; TRBD1 matches at 8 bases. Germline lookup yields CDR1 MDHEN and CDR2 SYDVKM. V dropped 6 bases and J dropped 3; count of bases not matched to a gene: 4. The CDR3 has 14 amino acids. CDR3 region: CASRDRVANQPQHF. The DNA of the CDR3 is TGTGCCAGCAGGGACAGGGTGGCCAATCAGCCCCAGCATTTT.

This clone was seen only a few times. The chain uses TRBV13 and TRBJ2-7; D possibly corresponds to TRBD2 (6 bases). V gave up 2 bases and J gave up 3 bases, with 8 bases separating them. This CDR3 is built from 13 residues. Per germline, CDR1 PRHDT and CDR2 FYEKMQ (reference sequence). CDR3 in DNA: TGTGCCAGCAGCTTACACGGGGGCTACGAGCAGTACTTC. Translated: CASSLHGGYEQYF. Looking up the rest from reference TRBV13 and TRBJ2-7 gives the full variable domain: AAGVIQSPRHLIKEKRETATLKCYPIPRHDTVYWYQQGPGQDPQFLISFYEKMQSDKGSIPDRFSAQQFSDYHSELNMSSLELGDSALYFCASSLHGGYEQYFGPGTRLTVT.

This clone was seen a handful of times. The chain is built from TRBV2 and TRBJ2-3; a possible D gene is TRBD2 (5 bases). Germline V gene data show CDR1 as SNHLY and CDR2 as FYNNEI. Trimming left V 6 bases short and J 2 bases short, with 9 bases between. This CDR3 has 13 amino acids. Written as DNA, the CDR3 is TGTGCCAGCAGGTGGGAGCCCACAGATACGCAGTATTTT. Translation: CASRWEPTDTQYF.

This CDR3 is CAISEGAGGVYEQYF. CDR3 in DNA: TGTGCCATCAGTGAAGGAGCGGGAGGAGTCTACGAGCAGTACTTC. V usage is TRBV10-3 and J usage is TRBJ2-7; the match to TRBD2 covers 9 bases. The CDR3 has 15 amino acids. V gave up 3 bases and J gave up 3 bases; unmatched junction bases: 6. Germline assignment: CDR1 ENHRY and CDR2 SYGVKD.

J is TRBJ2-7 and V is TRBV10-2; 8 nucleotides line up with TRBD1. From germline, CDR1 is WSHSY and CDR2 SAAADI. This CDR3 is built from 13 residues. After removal of 9 bases from V and 1 base from J, the junction contained 5 bases not matched to a gene. In nucleotides, the CDR3 is TGCGCCAGTACCCAGGGGGCATCCTACGAGCAGTACTTC. Encoded protein: CASTQGASYEQYF.

The rearrangement joins TRBV5-1 to TRBJ1-2; D possibly corresponds to TRBD1 (5 bases). V lost 4 bases and J lost 7, with 14 bases in between. The V gene's germline CDR1 is SGHRS and CDR2 YFSETQ. The CDR3 runs to 13 residues. DNA for the CDR3: TGCGCCAGCAGCCCGGGGGGGGTCGGTGGCTACACCTTC. Protein sequence: CASSPGGVGGYTF. Complete variable domain (other parts from reference TRBV5-1 and TRBJ1-2): KAGVTQTPRYLIKTRGQQVTLSCSPISGHRSVSWYQQTPGQGLQFLFEYFSETQRNKGNFPGRFSGRQFSNSRSEMNVSTLELGDSALYLCASSPGGVGGYTFGSGTRLTVV.

V and J are TRBV4-2 and TRBJ2-5; D not certain. There are 15 residues in the CDR3. Germline loops: CDR1 LGHNA, CDR2 YNFKEQ. V lost 4 bases and J 0 bases, leaving 12 bases between the germline ends. CDR3 amino acids: CASSLPGSDQETQYF. CDR3 DNA: TGTGCCAGCAGCCTCCCCGGGTCGGACCAAGAGACCCAGTACTTC.

The rearrangement links TRBV6-1 to TRBJ1-2, with TRBD1 matching over 7 bases. The CDR3 loop spans 14 amino acids. Germline CDR1 MNHNS, CDR2 SASEGT. The V and J ends lost 5 bases and 3 bases, in that order; junction bases with no gene match: 6. The CDR3 DNA is TGTGCCAGCAGTCAACAGGGGAGGTACTATGGCTACACCTTC. Its translation: CASSQQGRYYGYTF.

As for this clone: One end of the junction fails to match germline, which may point to a read error. The V call is TRBV7-9, the J call TRBJ1-2, with 7 bases identical to TRBD1. The CDR3 has 12 amino acids. Germline lookup yields CDR1 SEHNR and CDR2 FQNEAQ (reference sequence). The CDR3 sequence is CSSSSGQSGYTF. In DNA form, the CDR3 reads TGTTCCAGCAGCTCGGGACAGTCTGGCTACACCTTC.

The genes are TRBV10-3 and TRBJ1-1; tentative D call: TRBD1 (5 bases). CDR1 is ENHRY, CDR2 SYGVKD, per germline. V lost 4 bases and J 1 base, leaving 7 bases between the germline ends. The CDR3 is 13 amino acids. CDR3 nucleotides: TGTGCCATCAGTGGACAGTCGAACACTGAAGCTTTCTTT. Translated: CAISGQSNTEAFF.

V usage is TRBV5-1 and J usage is TRBJ2-2; 11 bases are a match to TRBD1. The trim removed 7 bases at V and 2 bases at J, leaving 1 base unmatched. This CDR3 is 14 amino acids long. Germline CDR1 SGHRS, CDR2 YFSETQ. CDR3 sequence reads: CASGTGGNTGELFF. DNA for the CDR3: TGCGCCAGCGGGACAGGGGGAAACACCGGGGAGCTGTTTTTT.

The chain links TRBV19 to TRBJ1-2, with 9 bases that match TRBD1. The CDR3 has 14 amino acids. Germline CDR1 and CDR2: LNHDA and SQIVND (reference sequence). The J segment lost 7 bases and the V segment lost 4 bases, leaving 7 bases of the junction unmatched. CDR3: CASSTAQGASGYTF. The DNA of the CDR3 is TGTGCCAGTAGTACAGCACAGGGGGCGAGTGGCTACACCTTC.

V usage is TRBV18 and J usage is TRBJ2-7; 13 nucleotides align to TRBD2. This CDR3 has 17 residues. Germline CDR1 and CDR2: KGHSH and LQKENI. Trimming cost V 3 bases and J 0 bases; bases outside gene matches: 5. This CDR3 reads CASSPGTSGIFSYEQYF. CDR3 bases: TGTGCCAGCTCACCGGGGACTAGCGGGATTTTCTCCTACGAGCAGTACTTC.

The V and J genes are TRBV28 and TRBJ2-7; tentatively, D is TRBD1 (6 bases). Per the germline V gene, CDR1 is MDHEN and CDR2 is SYDVKM. Trimming cost V 6 bases and J 4 bases, with 16 bases left between them. The length of the CDR3 is 14 residues. CDR3 DNA sequence: TGTGCCAGCAGCCTCCCGGGACAACAGTACGAGCAGTACTTC. This gives the protein CASSLPGQQYEQYF.

The chain is built from TRBV29-1 and TRBJ2-1; a possible D gene is TRBD2 (5 bases). CDR1 and CDR2 from the germline V gene are SQVTM and ANQGSEA. V shed 5 bases and J shed 9 bases, with 11 bases lying between them. The CDR3 is 11 amino acids. The CDR3 region is CSVLRAGEQFF. CDR3 DNA sequence: TGCAGCGTTTTGAGGGCAGGTGAGCAGTTCTTC.

This clone showed up just a few times. V is TRBV5-6 and J is TRBJ2-7, with D unresolved. Per the germline V gene, CDR1 is SGHDT and CDR2 is YYEEEE. The CDR3 contains 14 residues. V gave up 4 bases and J gave up 1 base, with 12 bases separating them. For the CDR3, the DNA is TGTGCCAGCAGCACCGAGACAATATCCTACGAGCAGTACTTC. It is translated as CASSTETISYEQYF.

The V and J genes are TRBV2 and TRBJ1-1, with 7 bases aligning to TRBD1. Germline CDR1 is SNHLY and CDR2 is FYNNEI. With V trimmed by 3 bases and J by 1 base, 5 bases remained unmatched. The CDR3 is 15 amino acids. The CDR3 coding sequence is TGTGCCAGCAGTGACACCGGGACAGAGAACACTGAAGCTTTCTTT. The encoded protein is CASSDTGTENTEAFF.

The V call is TRBV6-5, the J call TRBJ1-2; no clear D gene. Germline CDR1 and CDR2: MNHEY and SVGAGI. Trimming cost V 2 bases and J 3 bases, with 13 bases left between them. The CDR3 length is 15 residues. CDR3 residues: CASSYQPGFDYGYTF. In nucleotides, the CDR3 is TGTGCCAGCAGTTACCAGCCGGGGTTCGACTATGGCTACACCTTC.

The V and J genes are TRBV25-1 and TRBJ2-2, with unresolved D. Trimming took 11 bases from V and 5 from J, leaving 12 bases between them. Germline CDR1 reads MGHDK; CDR2 reads SYGVNS. CDR3 length: 12 residues. The CDR3 protein is CASIEQTGELFF. The CDR3 DNA is TGTGCCTCCATCGAACAAACCGGGGAGCTGTTTTTT.

The CDR3 bases are TGTGCCAGCACCCTGGGACTAGCGGGACCGTACGAGCAGTACTTC. This encodes CASTLGLAGPYEQYF. The chain recombines TRBV2 with TRBJ2-5, with 13 bases matching TRBD2. The J call may not be correct, given that the DNA end is closer to TRBJ2-7. The CDR3 spans 15 residues. Germline V gene sequence: CDR1 SNHLY, CDR2 FYNNEI.